The table lists the clone carrying this T cell receptor beta chain with a few counts. Methods used by the authors: How many nucleated cells were present was estimated from reference gene primer amplification. Here immunoSEQ multiplex PCR was the method, and the copy in TCRdb shows in-frame clones only, minus some. That table gives V, J and clone size, and the DNA gave D and trimming. The repertoire holds tens of thousands of clones, with 75% to 90% as singletons. This specimen belongs to a study of blood T cell repertoires in COVID-19. Study overall: Donors in the United States, Italy and Spain gave samples during acute or convalescent COVID-19. PBMCs, B-cell-depleted T cells, or T cells were the source of the cDNA or gDNA that made up the material.

Germline V gene lookup returns CDR1 SGHTA and CDR2 FQGTGA. The CDR3 covers 13 residues. The V end was cut by 5 bases, the J end by 6 bases, with 10 bases between. The chain uses TRBV7-3 and TRBJ2-2, with D tentatively TRBD2 (5 bases). The source material was peripheral blood. The TCR sequence derives from a human donor in a cohort sampled during active COVID-19. The CDR3 DNA reads TGTGCCAGCAGCAGTACGGGGTCCGGGGAGCTGTTTTTT. Residues: CASSSTGSGELFF.